This entry features one TCR beta chain sequence. Its antigen is undetermined. This sample stems from a study of spatial heterogeneity in lung cancer. All TCR cDNA molecules were individually tagged with a unique molecular identifier. TCRdb reprocessed the 5' RACE reads via MiXCR and lists one record per CDR3 protein. The repertoire consists of about 82,000 distinct CDR3 sequences, with approximately 12% occurring once and the leading ten covering around 4.3%. The CDR3 contains 15 residues. CDR1 and CDR2 from the germline V gene are GTSNPN and SVGIG (reference sequence). Trimming cost V 1 base and J 6 bases; bases outside gene matches: 8. Time point defined: sample taken at primary tumor resection. Material for sequencing was whole RNA from tumor, nontumor lung or frozen PBMC, left unsorted. Study results and limitations: Relative to follow-up, resection was when ubiquitous expanded tumor TCRs appeared more in blood.

The receptor's source is a male donor with early-stage non-small cell lung cancer. The specimen was PBMCs, collected at surgery. This chain joins TRBV30 and TRBJ2-7; 11 bases fit TRBD1. This chain's CDR3 is CAWSDPGQGVGEQYF. The DNA of the CDR3 is TGTGCCTGGAGTGACCCGGGACAGGGGGTCGGCGAGCAGTACTTC.